These 31 T cell receptor beta chains originate from one sample sequenced in a study of cytomegalovirus exposure and HLA in healthy donors. It was with 60 Vbeta and 13 Jbeta primers that the PCR ran. TCRdb keeps only in-frame clones here, not all; method: immunoSEQ multiplex PCR. The sample carries approximately 210,000 clones, around 80% recorded once. The sequencing input was PBMCs. All receptors derive from a middle-aged man in good health and CMV-seropositive.

This clone is a singleton in its sample. This chain links TRBV11-3 with TRBJ2-3, with 8 positions matching TRBD2. There are 14 residues in the CDR3. After removal of 3 bases from V and 1 base from J, the junction contained 0 bases not matched to a gene. Germline V lookup: CDR1 SGHNT, CDR2 YENEEA. CDR3 DNA sequence: TGTGCCAGCAGCTTTAGCGGGGGCACAGATACGCAGTATTTT. Amino acid sequence: CASSFSGGTDTQYF.

The J gene is TRBJ2-2, the V gene TRBV5-1, with D tentatively TRBD1 (5 bases). The germline CDR1 and CDR2 sequences are SGHRS and YFSETQ. Trimming removed 4 bases from V and 0 bases from J, with 10 bases in between. The CDR3 runs 15 residues. CDR3 in DNA: TGCGCCAGCAGCCCACAGACAGCGAACACCGGGGAGCTGTTTTTT. Translating it yields CASSPQTANTGELFF.

This clone has just one count. This sequence joins TRBV7-9 and TRBJ2-2; 10 bases line up with TRBD2. The CDR3 is 16 amino acids. The germline gives CDR1 SEHNR, CDR2 FQNEAQ (reference sequence). J lost 7 bases, V lost 1 base, and 6 bases had no gene match. The CDR3 region is CASSLGLAGVGGELFF. The CDR3 DNA reads as TGTGCCAGCAGCTTAGGGCTAGCGGGAGTCGGCGGGGAGCTGTTTTTT.

This chain uses TRBV10-1 with TRBJ2-1; no definite D call. CDR1 and CDR2 from the germline V gene are WNHNN and SYGVQD (reference sequence). The CDR3 length is 16 residues. V lost 0 bases and J lost 8, with 17 bases in between. The CDR3 loop reads CASSESTAPSRDEQFF. The DNA for the CDR3 is TGCGCCAGCAGTGAGTCGACGGCGCCGTCCCGGGATGAGCAGTTCTTC.

The gene calls are TRBV2 and TRBJ1-1, with 8 bases matching TRBD1. V lost 6 bases to trimming and J lost 5 bases; unmatched junction nucleotides: 8. CDR1 is SNHLY, CDR2 FYNNEI, per germline. The CDR3 loop spans 14 amino acids. The CDR3 region has the DNA TGTGCCAGCAGCGACAGGGGCGGAGGGACTGAAGCTTTCTTT. This encodes CASSDRGGGTEAFF.

By share of the sample, this clone is medium-sized. The chain carries TRBV19 and TRBJ1-2; a possible D gene is TRBD1 (6 bases). This CDR3 has 15 amino acids. Trimming pared 1 base from V and 0 bases from J, leaving 9 bases between. CDR1 and CDR2 from the germline V gene are LNHDA and SQIVND (reference sequence). The CDR3, as DNA: TGTGCCAGTAGTATAGTAACAGGGACTAACTATGGCTACACCTTC. Its protein product is CASSIVTGTNYGYTF.

The chain uses TRBV6-6 and TRBJ2-3, with D possibly being TRBD2 (5 bases). The CDR3 covers 15 residues. Germline V CDR1 and CDR2: MNHNY, SVGAGI (reference sequence). V was shortened by 2 bases and J by 1 base, with 10 bases between the two germline ends. CDR3 in amino acids: CASSYEGAGTDTQYF. The DNA for the CDR3 is TGTGCCAGCAGTTACGAGGGAGCCGGCACAGATACGCAGTATTTT.

The gene calls are TRBV13 and TRBJ2-3; 14 nucleotides align to TRBD2. The CDR3 sequence is 18 residues long. CDR1 and CDR2 (germline): PRHDT, FYEKMQ (reference sequence). Losses at the gene ends were 4 bases for V and 2 bases for J; bases not matched to a gene: 8. CDR3 in amino acids: CASSSPETSGGDTDTQYF. DNA of the CDR3: TGTGCCAGCAGCTCCCCCGAGACTAGCGGGGGGGACACAGATACGCAGTATTTT.

This clone was seen a single time. This sequence joins TRBV2 and TRBJ1-1, with D tentatively TRBD1 (5 bases). The CDR3 extends over 14 amino acids. The germline V and J ends were trimmed by 1 base and 7 bases, with 13 bases remaining between them. CDR1 and CDR2 (germline): SNHLY, FYNNEI. The CDR3 region has the DNA TGTGCCAGCAGTGAAGGGGGCGCCAACGGTGAAGCTTTCTTT. The encoded protein is CASSEGGANGEAFF. The whole variable domain, remainder taken from reference TRBV2 and TRBJ1-1, is EPEVTQTPSHQVTQMGQEVILRCVPISNHLYFYWYRQILGQKVEFLVSFYNNEISEKSEIFDDQFSVERPDGSNFTLKIRSTKLEDSAMYFCASSEGGANGEAFFGQGTRLTVV.

This chain joins TRBV30 and TRBJ2-7; D is unclear. Germline V gene data show CDR1 as GTSNPN and CDR2 as SVGIG (reference sequence). CDR3 length: 12 residues. Deletions cut 3 bases from V and 6 bases from J, with 12 bases between. CDR3 sequence: CAWREFLGEQYF. For the CDR3, the DNA is TGTGCCTGGAGGGAGTTCCTTGGCGAGCAGTACTTC.

The V call is TRBV18, the J call TRBJ2-7; D is undetermined. The CDR3 is 11 amino acids. The ends were cut back, 3 bases at V and 3 bases at J, with 3 bases in the middle. In germline, CDR1 is KGHSH, CDR2 LQKENI. CDR3 sequence: CASSPGYEQYF. The CDR3 DNA reads TGTGCCAGCTCACCCGGCTACGAGCAGTACTTC.

This clone was seen more than once but under ten times. J is TRBJ2-4 and V is TRBV30, with TRBD1 matching 7 bases. The CDR3 extends over 16 amino acids. Trimming removed 0 bases from V and 2 bases from J; junction bases left unmatched: 7. Looked up from germline, CDR1 is GTSNPN and CDR2 is SVGIG (reference sequence). The CDR3 sequence: CAWSVTVQGSKNIQYF. The CDR3 DNA follows: TGTGCCTGGAGTGTAACTGTACAGGGGTCCAAAAACATTCAGTACTTC.

The gene calls are TRBV6-5 and TRBJ2-1; possible D gene TRBD1, 6 bases. This CDR3 has 14 residues. Between the trimmed V and J ends, which lost 2 bases and 6 bases, there was a span of 11 bases. Germline-derived CDR1 and CDR2 are MNHEY and SVGAGI. This CDR3 reads CASSYGGKGNEQFF. In DNA, the CDR3 is TGTGCCAGCAGTTACGGGGGCAAGGGCAATGAGCAGTTCTTC.

The rearrangement links TRBV2 to TRBJ2-1, with 10 nucleotides matching TRBD2. V shed 7 bases, J shed 6 bases, and the junction held 15 bases outside the gene matches. Germline values: CDR1 SNHLY, CDR2 FYNNEI. The CDR3 length is 17 residues. CDR3 in DNA: TGTGCCAGCACCCCAAACCCCGGGACTAGCGTTGGCAATGAGCAGTTCTTC. It is translated as CASTPNPGTSVGNEQFF.

The chain carries TRBV6-5 and TRBJ2-7; possible D gene TRBD1, 5 bases. The V gene's germline CDR1 is MNHEY and CDR2 SVGAGI. Deletions cut 0 bases from V and 3 bases from J, with 15 bases between. This CDR3 has 16 amino acids. Written as DNA, the CDR3 is TGTGCCAGCAGTTACTCGAGGCCCCCCAGGGACTACGAGCAGTACTTC. This translates into CASSYSRPPRDYEQYF.

The chain links TRBV7-6 to TRBJ2-4; 10 bases are shared with TRBD1. Germline CDR1 SGHVS, CDR2 FNYEAQ. V gave up 5 bases and J gave up 3 bases; unmatched junction bases: 7. This CDR3 is built from 16 residues. Written as DNA, the CDR3 is TGTGCCAGCAGCCGAGGGGGACAGGGGCTCAAAAACATTCAGTACTTC. Translated: CASSRGGQGLKNIQYF.

In this sample, this clone turned up once. Here the CDR3 reads CASSQVLWSEGSYNEQFF. In nucleotides, the CDR3 is TGCGCCAGCAGCCAAGTATTATGGAGTGAGGGATCCTACAATGAGCAGTTCTTC. The J gene is TRBJ2-1, the V gene TRBV4-1, with D possibly matching TRBD2 (5 bases). V lost 1 base, J lost 1 base, and 17 bases lay in between. The CDR3 totals 18 residues. CDR1 is MGHRA and CDR2 is YSYEKL in the germline V gene.

The chain employs TRBV5-1 and TRBJ2-1; 8 nucleotides align to TRBD2. Trimming took 3 bases from V and 6 from J; bases not matched to a gene: 11. Germline assignment: CDR1 SGHRS and CDR2 YFSETQ. This CDR3 spans 16 amino acids. In DNA form, the CDR3 reads TGCGCCAGCAGCTCGCTGTCGGGAGGGCAGAGCAATGAGCAGTTCTTC. This translates into CASSSLSGGQSNEQFF.

The chain couples TRBV5-1 to TRBJ2-5; D may be TRBD2 (6 bases). This CDR3 is built from 14 residues. Germline lookup yields CDR1 SGHRS and CDR2 YFSETQ. Between the trimmed V and J ends, which lost 2 bases and 4 bases, there was a span of 12 bases. CDR3 sequence: CASSLNLGGETQYF. CDR3 in DNA: TGCGCCAGCAGCTTAAACTTGGGGGGAGAGACCCAGTACTTC.

The gene calls are TRBV2 and TRBJ1-6; 10 nucleotides match TRBD1. The CDR3 runs 14 residues. The ends lost 5 bases at V and 10 bases at J; junction bases unmatched: 5. Germline loops: CDR1 SNHLY, CDR2 FYNNEI. CDR3 residues: CASSRQGAKSPLHF. The CDR3 bases are TGTGCCAGCAGTCGACAGGGGGCCAAGTCACCCCTCCACTTT. Drawing the rest from reference TRBV2 and TRBJ1-6, the complete variable domain is EPEVTQTPSHQVTQMGQEVILRCVPISNHLYFYWYRQILGQKVEFLVSFYNNEISEKSEIFDDQFSVERPDGSNFTLKIRSTKLEDSAMYFCASSRQGAKSPLHFGNGTRLTVT.

The rearrangement links TRBV2 to TRBJ2-7, with 7 bases identical to TRBD1. J lost 2 bases, V lost 4 bases, and 5 bases had no gene match. CDR3 length: 14 residues. Germline CDR1 is SNHLY and CDR2 is FYNNEI. DNA of the CDR3: TGTGCCAGCAGTGTGCCAGGGGGAACCTACGAGCAGTACGTC. Translating it yields CASSVPGGTYEQYV.

This clone showed up just once. This chain joins TRBV2 and TRBJ2-7; D perhaps matches TRBD2 (6 bases). The V and J ends lost 6 bases and 4 bases respectively, with 16 bases between them. In germline, CDR1 is SNHLY, CDR2 FYNNEI. The CDR3 has 14 residues. The CDR3 loop reads CASSLEEGPYEQYF. For the CDR3, the DNA is TGTGCCAGCAGCCTAGAGGAGGGGCCGTACGAGCAGTACTTC. The full variable domain, completed using reference TRBV2 and TRBJ2-7, is EPEVTQTPSHQVTQMGQEVILRCVPISNHLYFYWYRQILGQKVEFLVSFYNNEISEKSEIFDDQFSVERPDGSNFTLKIRSTKLEDSAMYFCASSLEEGPYEQYFGPGTRLTVT.

This sequence joins TRBV19 and TRBJ1-5; D uncertain. Germline V gene lookup returns CDR1 LNHDA and CDR2 SQIVND (reference sequence). Trimming shortened V by 8 bases and J by 7 bases, and 24 bases separated the two germline ends. The CDR3 has 16 amino acids. CDR3 residues: CASCWSGRLCRQPQHF. Written as DNA, the CDR3 is TGTGCCAGTTGTTGGTCAGGTCGGCTCTGTCGGCAGCCCCAGCATTTT.

V is TRBV27 and J is TRBJ1-3; no firm D call. V was shortened by 5 bases and J by 8 bases, with 13 bases between the two germline ends. CDR1 is MNHEY and CDR2 is SMNVEV in the germline V gene (reference sequence). The CDR3 extends over 13 amino acids. The CDR3 protein is CASSPRSFDTIYF. The CDR3 DNA sequence: TGTGCCAGCAGTCCCCGGAGTTTCGACACCATATATTTT.

This chain joins TRBV6-6 and TRBJ2-2, with TRBD2 matching over 10 bases. The V segment lost 6 bases and the J segment 7 bases; nucleotides outside the gene matches: 8. Looked up from germline, CDR1 is MNHNY and CDR2 is SVGAGI (reference sequence). The CDR3 length is 15 residues. The CDR3 sequence: CASRLTSGKVGELFF. The CDR3 coding sequence is TGTGCCAGCAGGCTAACTAGCGGGAAGGTCGGGGAGCTGTTTTTT.

This chain joins TRBV27 and TRBJ2-1, with 10 bases aligning to TRBD2. The CDR3 runs 16 residues. Germline trimming cut 5 bases from V and 4 bases from J; bases unmatched to any gene: 8. Per germline, CDR1 MNHEY and CDR2 SMNVEV (reference sequence). CDR3 DNA sequence: TGTGCCAGCAGTGTACCGGGACTAGCGTCTTACAATGAGCAGTTCTTC. It yields the protein CASSVPGLASYNEQFF.

This chain links TRBV5-1 with TRBJ2-5, with D possibly TRBD1 on 6 matching bases. CDR1 is SGHRS and CDR2 is YFSETQ in the germline V gene. The germline V and J ends were trimmed by 0 bases and 4 bases, with 10 bases remaining between them. The CDR3 spans 14 residues. The CDR3 region has the DNA TGCGCCAGCAGCTTGGAAGGACAGTTAGAGACCCAGTACTTC. It specifies CASSLEGQLETQYF. The full variable domain, its missing parts supplied by reference TRBV5-1 and TRBJ2-5, is KAGVTQTPRYLIKTRGQQVTLSCSPISGHRSVSWYQQTPGQGLQFLFEYFSETQRNKGNFPGRFSGRQFSNSRSEMNVSTLELGDSALYLCASSLEGQLETQYFGPGTRLLVL.

In this sample, this clone turned up a few times. The V call is TRBV6-6, the J call TRBJ2-7, with TRBD2 as a possible D gene (6 bases). Per germline, CDR1 MNHNY and CDR2 SVGAGI (reference sequence). CDR3 length equals 14 residues. The germline V and J ends were trimmed by 5 bases and 2 bases, with 13 bases remaining between them. CDR3 sequence reads: CASSRRDLAYEQYV. CDR3 bases: TGTGCCAGCAGTCGCCGGGACTTAGCCTACGAGCAGTACGTC.

The gene calls are TRBV18 and TRBJ2-6, with D possibly being TRBD1 (5 bases). Trimming took 1 base from V and 2 from J, leaving 6 bases between them. Germline CDR1 KGHSH, CDR2 LQKENI. The CDR3 is 15 amino acids. The CDR3 nucleotides are TGTGCCAGCTCACCACAGGGGCCTGGGGCCAACGTCCTGACTTTC. This encodes CASSPQGPGANVLTF.

The genes are TRBV18 and TRBJ1-1; tentatively, D is TRBD1 (5 bases). The CDR3 runs to 16 residues. Germline-derived CDR1 and CDR2 are KGHSH and LQKENI. The V end lost 2 bases, the J end lost 0 bases, and 13 bases lay between the germline ends. CDR3 residues: CASSPGGGRMNTEAFF. In nucleotides, the CDR3 is TGTGCCAGCTCACCAGGGGGGGGGAGGATGAACACTGAAGCTTTCTTT.

As DNA, the CDR3 is TGTGCCAGCAGGCCGGGACTAGCGGGAGTGGAGACCCAGTACTTC. Amino acids: CASRPGLAGVETQYF. The gene calls are TRBV2 and TRBJ2-5; 14 nucleotides line up with TRBD2. V lost 6 bases to trimming and J lost 5 bases; unmatched junction nucleotides: 5. The CDR3 consists of 15 residues. Germline V gives CDR1 SNHLY, CDR2 FYNNEI.